Shown below are 10 T cell receptor beta chains from a single sample sequenced in a study of Ad26.COV2.S vaccination and SARS-CoV-2 variants. The data were produced by immunoSEQ multiplex PCR, yet TCRdb's version contains in-frame clones alone and is incomplete. Altogether about 350,000 clones are present, just over 90% being singletons, with the ten largest covering 3.9%. Here the sequenced sample was peripheral blood, taken after recovery from COVID-19. All receptors come from a human donor who had recovered from COVID-19.

The chain joins TRBV19 to TRBJ1-2, with 9 bases identical to TRBD1. Germline V gene data show CDR1 as LNHDA and CDR2 as SQIVND (reference sequence). V shed 5 bases and J 5 bases; nucleotides not matched to a gene: 9. This CDR3 contains 15 residues. The CDR3 DNA sequence: TGTGCCAGTAGTCTGACAGGGGGAGCAGGGTATGGCTACACCTTC. It codes for CASSLTGGAGYGYTF.

The rearrangement uses TRBV20-1 and TRBJ2-5, with 7 bases matching TRBD2. V dropped 6 bases and J dropped 11; count of bases not matched to a gene: 6. The germline CDR1 and CDR2 sequences are DFQATT and SNEGSKA (reference sequence). The CDR3 covers 10 residues. The CDR3 nucleotides read TGCAGTGCCAGCGGGGAGCGGCAGTACTTC. Translating gives CSASGERQYF.

Remarks on this clone: Other DNA sequences of this sample code for an identical CDR3. This chain connects TRBV6-6 to TRBJ1-1; D remains ambiguous. Trimming cost V 2 bases and J 0 bases, with 7 bases left between them. Germline lookup yields CDR1 MNHNY and CDR2 SVGAGI (reference sequence). The CDR3 extends over 14 amino acids. In DNA, the CDR3 is TGTGCCAGCAGTTACAGCGGAATGAACACTGAAGCTTTCTTT. It translates to CASSYSGMNTEAFF.

The chain combines TRBV7-3 with TRBJ2-1; 13 bases are shared with TRBD2. This CDR3 has 16 residues. Germline CDR1 is SGHTA and CDR2 is FQGTGA. Unmatched junction bases numbered 1, after V lost 2 bases and J lost 3 bases. The DNA of the CDR3 is TGTGCCAGCAGCTTAGGACTAGCGGGGGTCTACAATGAGCAGTTCTTC. It is translated as CASSLGLAGVYNEQFF.

V is TRBV6-6 and J is TRBJ1-1, with a weak D call TRBD1 (5 bases). Germline values: CDR1 MNHNY, CDR2 SVGAGI (reference sequence). The CDR3 extends over 16 amino acids. Trimming pared 2 bases from V and 2 bases from J, leaving 15 bases between. For the CDR3, the DNA is TGTGCCAGCAGTTACCCGATTAGGGGTTTCAACACTGAAGCTTTCTTT. Translated: CASSYPIRGFNTEAFF.

This chain joins TRBV5-1 and TRBJ2-7; D unclear. V was pared by 0 bases and J by 6 bases, with 4 bases between. This CDR3 is built from 11 residues. Germline V lookup: CDR1 SGHRS, CDR2 YFSETQ. The CDR3 sequence is CASSLGFEQYF. CDR3 nucleotide sequence: TGCGCCAGCAGCTTGGGCTTCGAGCAGTACTTC.

The chain employs TRBV29-1 and TRBJ2-7; D is unclear. CDR1 is SQVTM, CDR2 ANQGSEA, per germline. This CDR3 spans 11 amino acids. V lost 7 bases and J 3 bases, leaving 10 bases between the germline ends. CDR3 in amino acids: CSALDGYEQYF. The CDR3 DNA reads as TGCAGCGCCTTGGACGGCTACGAGCAGTACTTC.

Remarks on this clone: The same CDR3 is also encoded by other DNA sequences in this sample. The chain carries TRBV3-1 (or the pseudogene TRBV3-2) and TRBJ2-7; D not resolved. This CDR3 spans 13 amino acids. Trimming pared 1 base from V and 4 bases from J, leaving 8 bases between. Germline values: CDR1 LGHDT, CDR2 YNNKEL (reference sequence). The CDR3 DNA sequence: TGTGCCAGCAGCCAAGGGACGCCATACGAGCAGTACTTC. This codes for CASSQGTPYEQYF.

This clone was seen just once. V and J are TRBV27 and TRBJ1-2; 9 bases align to TRBD1. The germline V gene has CDR1 MNHEY and CDR2 SMNVEV (reference sequence). Losses at the gene ends were 5 bases for V and 0 bases for J; bases not matched to a gene: 10. This CDR3 region has 17 residues. The CDR3 region has the DNA TGTGCCAGCAGTCCGGGACAGGGTGTTCTTACTAACTATGGCTACACCTTC. As protein: CASSPGQGVLTNYGYTF.

The CDR3 sequence is CASRGQGRGSPLHF. The CDR3 bases are TGTGCCAGCAGAGGGCAGGGACGGGGTTCACCCCTCCACTTT. The rearrangement joins TRBV11-2 to TRBJ1-6; D is perhaps TRBD1 (5 bases). CDR1 is SGHAT and CDR2 is FQNNGV in the germline V gene. The CDR3 spans 14 residues. Trimming removed 6 bases from V and 9 bases from J, with 15 bases in between.